This passage covers 2 T cell receptor beta chains from one sample sequenced in a study of control samples from healthy donors and cancer patients. Profiling relied on immunoSEQ multiplex PCR, and the TCRdb table lists in-frame clones only, not all of them. This table holds 120,000 or so clones, around 87% found once. Sequenced input: blood. The receptors stem from a man aged 60 to 69 in good health.

This chain connects TRBV5-1 to TRBJ2-1, with D perhaps TRBD1 (5 bases). CDR1 and CDR2 from the germline V gene are SGHRS and YFSETQ. The CDR3 loop spans 15 amino acids. The V gene lost 1 base and the J gene lost 10 bases, with 18 bases spanning the gap. The CDR3 DNA is TGCGCCAGCAGCTTGTCTTCGGCTACCAGGGAAGAGCAGTTCTTC. Translating it yields CASSLSSATREEQFF. The full variable domain, in which reference TRBV5-1 and TRBJ2-1 provide the parts outside the CDR3, is KAGVTQTPRYLIKTRGQQVTLSCSPISGHRSVSWYQQTPGQGLQFLFEYFSETQRNKGNFPGRFSGRQFSNSRSEMNVSTLELGDSALYLCASSLSSATREEQFFGPGTRLTVL.

This clone came up once. V gene TRBV9 combines with J gene TRBJ2-3, with 9 bases matching TRBD2. V gave up 4 bases and J gave up 3 bases; unmatched junction bases: 6. This CDR3 has 15 amino acids. Germline-derived CDR1 and CDR2 are SGDLS and YYNGEE. The CDR3 is CASSFLAGDTDTQYF. The DNA for the CDR3 is TGTGCCAGCAGCTTCTTAGCGGGGGATACAGATACGCAGTATTTT.